These 12 T cell receptor beta chains were sequenced from one sample in a study of regulatory T cells in long-lasting Graves disease. Combining iRepertoire HTBI primers with Arm-PCR of CDR3 regions, the authors built TCR beta libraries. MiXCR, run by TCRdb on the multiplex PCR reads, gives a single entry per CDR3 protein. The sample records 450,000 to 600,000 distinct CDR3 sequences, around 16% being singletons. Time point in this sample: newly diagnosed GD, antithyroid drugs for less than 3 months. Construction of the TCR library relied on RNA isolated from PBMCs. The data also belong to a second study, concerning T cells in Graves' hyperthyroidism and ophthalmopathy.

The source material was peripheral blood mononuclear cells (PBMCs), sampled at new diagnosis, from a patient treated with antithyroid drugs. All receptors derive from a man aged 40-55 years with Graves disease.

This clonotype was detected ten times or more. This chain joins TRBV5-1 and TRBJ2-1; D is possibly TRBD2 (6 bases). The V end was cut by 4 bases, the J end by 5 bases, with 25 bases between. Germline V CDR1 and CDR2: SGHRS, YFSETQ. The CDR3 runs to 18 residues. DNA for the CDR3: TGCGCCAGCAGCAGCCAGGGACTTTCTCCCGGTGCGAACAATGAGCAGTTCTTC. Amino acid sequence: CASSSQGLSPGANNEQFF.

Here the CDR3 DNA reads TGTGCCAGCAGCTTAGGGACAGGGTGGGCTTACAATGAGCAGTTCTTC. This sequence encodes CASSLGTGWAYNEQFF. The genes are TRBV7-9 and TRBJ2-1, with TRBD1 matching over 8 bases. This CDR3 region has 16 residues. J gave up 4 bases and V 1 base, and 6 bases lay outside the gene matches. Looked up from germline, CDR1 is SEHNR and CDR2 is FQNEAQ (reference sequence).

This clonotype has more than one count but fewer than ten. The J gene is TRBJ2-3, the V gene TRBV12-5; D is perhaps TRBD1 (5 bases). Germline loops: CDR1 LGHNT, CDR2 FRNRAP. The CDR3 sequence is 15 residues long. V lost 7 bases and J lost 0, with 14 bases in between. The CDR3 sequence: CASDRQSSSTDTQYF. The CDR3 DNA reads TGTGCTAGTGATAGACAGTCATCTAGCACAGATACGCAGTATTTT.

This clonotype was observed a few times. This rearrangement joins TRBV12-3 or TRBV12-4 to TRBJ2-1; D perhaps matches TRBD2 (6 bases). The CDR3 is 15 amino acids. The ends were cut back, 9 bases at V and 2 bases at J, with 17 bases in the middle. The CDR3 bases are TGTGCCAGTCGCTTTTTAACGGGAGCCTACAATGAGCAGTTCTTC. Its translation: CASRFLTGAYNEQFF.

This clonotype was observed at least ten times. The gene calls are TRBV5-1 and TRBJ2-1; D gene unclear. V lost 0 bases and J 6 bases, leaving 4 bases between the germline ends. The germline V gene encodes CDR1 SGHRS and CDR2 YFSETQ. The CDR3 spans 12 residues. CDR3 sequence reads: CASSLVFNEQFF. The CDR3 DNA follows: TGCGCCAGCAGCTTGGTATTCAATGAGCAGTTCTTC.

This clonotype was seen only once. A read error is possible here, since a much larger clone lies one base away. This chain uses TRBV11-1 with TRBJ2-3, with TRBD2 matching 9 bases. The DNA end is more similar to TRBJ2-7, so the J call may be wrong. The CDR3 is 15 residues long. Germline-derived CDR1 and CDR2 are SGHAT and FQDESV (reference sequence). The CDR3 region is CAGSLSAGGFSEQYF. The CDR3 coding sequence is TGTGCCGGCAGCTTATCGGCGGGAGGGTTCTCCGAGCAGTACTTC.

In this sample, this clonotype turned up many times. The chain recombines TRBV30 with TRBJ2-1; D is unresolved. CDR3 length equals 12 residues. The germline CDR1 and CDR2 sequences are GTSNPN and SVGIG (reference sequence). V was shortened by 4 bases and J by 10 bases, with 14 bases between the two germline ends. The CDR3 sequence: CAWTESGWEQFF. Here the CDR3 DNA reads TGTGCCTGGACCGAAAGTGGGTGGGAGCAGTTCTTC.

J is TRBJ2-7 and V is TRBV20-1; D possibly matches TRBD1 or TRBD2 (6 bases each). Germline V gene data show CDR1 as DFQATT and CDR2 as SNEGSKA (reference sequence). The CDR3 contains 12 residues. V lost 5 bases and J lost 6, with 14 bases in between. The CDR3 DNA sequence: TGCAGTGCTCGCCGGGGGCATGCCGAGCAGTACTTC. It specifies CSARRGHAEQYF.

This rearrangement joins TRBV12-3 or TRBV12-4 to TRBJ2-2; 16 bases fit TRBD2. The CDR3 runs to 20 residues. The ends lost 1 base at V and 7 bases at J; junction bases unmatched: 12. CDR3 residues: CASSLGGLGLAGGRIGELFF. CDR3 sequence (DNA): TGTGCCAGCAGTTTAGGGGGGTTGGGACTAGCGGGAGGGCGGATCGGGGAGCTGTTTTTT.

This clonotype was found a few times. The rearrangement uses TRBV7-3 and TRBJ2-1, with 13 bases fitting TRBD2. Germline V gene data show CDR1 as SGHTA and CDR2 as FQGTGA. The CDR3 sequence is 14 residues long. V lost 5 bases and J lost 7; bases outside the gene matches: 2. This CDR3 is CASSRTSGRNEQFF. The CDR3 bases are TGTGCCAGCAGCCGGACTAGCGGGAGAAATGAGCAGTTCTTC.

This clonotype was picked up many times. J is TRBJ2-2 and V is TRBV18, with TRBD2 matching 7 bases. The junction had 4 bases not matched to a gene; V was cut back by 3 bases and J by 9 bases. This CDR3 spans 13 amino acids. Germline CDR1 and CDR2: KGHSH and LQKENI. CDR3 nucleotides: TGTGCCAGCTCACCTACGCGGGAGAGGGAGCTGTTTTTT. Its translation: CASSPTRERELFF.

V is TRBV7-3 and J is TRBJ1-1; D is unresolved. Germline V gene data show CDR1 as SGHTA and CDR2 as FQGTGA. V lost 7 bases and J lost 1, with 16 bases in between. This CDR3 contains 15 residues. The CDR3 nucleotides are TGTGCCAGCATGCCAGGCGTCTCTGAGAACACTGAAGCTTTCTTT. Its translation is CASMPGVSENTEAFF.